This T cell receptor (beta chain) was sequenced during a study of T cells in Graves' hyperthyroidism and ophthalmopathy. The study's findings and limits: A 13 V-J model separated ophthalmopathy from stable hyperthyroidism. Ophthalmopathy was model-predicted a median roughly 6.5 months pre-onset.

Amplification of TCR beta CDR3 regions used RNA as the template. Using the HTBI primer set, a first-round RT-PCR was run on the TCR CDR3. TCRdb re-derived calls from the multiplex PCR reads in MiXCR, one entry per CDR3 protein. The sample has just under 750,000 distinct CDR3 sequences, 30% to 40% seen once. Hyperthyroidism was newly diagnosed in patients aged 18 to 65 (duration under 2 months). Fresh peripheral blood, 10 ml, was the source of the PBMCs. Germline CDR1 reads DFQATT; CDR2 reads SNEGSKA (reference sequence). The junction had 9 bases not matched to a gene; V was cut back by 0 bases and J by 4 bases. This CDR3 spans 17 amino acids. On this clonotype: Its antigen is undetermined.

The sequence was collected from a woman between 40 and 50 years old with Graves' hyperthyroidism. This chain joins TRBV20-1 and TRBJ2-2, with 9 bases identical to TRBD2. Sequences were obtained from blood. The CDR3 bases are TGCAGTGCTAGAGATCGGGCGGGAGGGCTTCTCACCGGGGAGCTGTTTTTT. As protein: CSARDRAGGLLTGELFF.